The subject of this entry is one T cell receptor (beta chain). Its specificity is unknown. This may be a read error: a much more frequent sequence differs by one nucleotide. TCR beta CDR3 regions were amplified from RNA. The TCR CDR3 first-round RT-PCR relied on the HTBI primer set. Each CDR3 protein is one row after TCRdb ran MiXCR on the multiplex PCR reads. Here the sample spans around 350,000 distinct CDR3 sequences, nearly 15% being singletons. The entry originates in a study of T cells in Graves' hyperthyroidism and ophthalmopathy. Fresh peripheral blood, approximately 9.1 ml, was the source of the PBMCs. Whole-study results and caveats: The majority of expanded thyroid clonotypes above 0.001 also appeared in blood.

Sequences were obtained from blood. This clonotype was obtained from a woman aged 60 to 75 with Graves' ophthalmopathy.

CDR3 coding DNA: TGTGCCAGCAGTTTGAGGGGCTTGAACACTGGAGCTTTCTTT. Its translation: CASSLRGLNTGAFF. This chain links TRBV12-3 or TRBV12-4 with TRBJ1-1, with TRBD1 as a possible D gene (5 bases). The CDR3 is 14 amino acids.